This entry describes one T cell receptor (beta chain). This entry belongs to a study of blood T cell repertoires in COVID-19. Recruits, aged roughly 18 to 90 years, lived in roughly 22 US areas. Cohort allocation depended upon clinical history that participants reported. Methods used by the authors: The authors estimated nucleated cell counts from reference gene primer amplification. Only in-frame clones appear in the TCRdb table, and some are missing; sequencing was by immunoSEQ multiplex PCR. The V and J calls and clone size are taken from that table; D and trimming were inferred from the DNA. The sample records approximately 150,000 clones, roughly 80% being singletons. The germline gives CDR1 SGHDT, CDR2 YYEEEE. The CDR3 totals 16 residues. V was pared by 1 base and J by 0 bases, with 11 bases between.

This clonotype was obtained from a woman between 40 and 50 years old with acute COVID-19. The chain carries TRBV5-6 and TRBJ1-3; D gene unclear. The sample comprised PBMCs or T cells enriched from blood (not recorded which). This chain's CDR3 is CASSLTQSSSGNTIYF. CDR3 sequence (DNA): TGTGCCAGCAGCTTGACCCAGTCAAGCTCTGGAAACACCATATATTTT.